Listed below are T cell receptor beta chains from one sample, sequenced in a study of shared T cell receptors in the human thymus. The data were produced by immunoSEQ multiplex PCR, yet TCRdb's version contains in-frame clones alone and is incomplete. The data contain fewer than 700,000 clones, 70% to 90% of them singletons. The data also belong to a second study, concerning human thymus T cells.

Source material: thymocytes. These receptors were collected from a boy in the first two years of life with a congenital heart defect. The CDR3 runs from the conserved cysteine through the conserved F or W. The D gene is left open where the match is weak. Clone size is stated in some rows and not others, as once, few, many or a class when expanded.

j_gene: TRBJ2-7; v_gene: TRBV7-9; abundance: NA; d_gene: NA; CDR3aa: CASSSQGLKYRHEQYF; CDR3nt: TGTGCCAGCAGCTCCCAGGGGCTAAAATATCGGCACGAGCAGTACTTC
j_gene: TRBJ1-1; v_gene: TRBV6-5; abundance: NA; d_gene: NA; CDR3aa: CASSRQVKNTEAFF; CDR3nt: TGTGCCAGCAGTCGACAGGTGAAGAACACTGAAGCTTTCTTT
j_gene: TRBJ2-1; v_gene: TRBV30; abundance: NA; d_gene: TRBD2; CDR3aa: CAWSIWTSGIDEQFF; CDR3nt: TGTGCCTGGAGTATTTGGACTAGCGGGATCGATGAGCAGTTCTTC
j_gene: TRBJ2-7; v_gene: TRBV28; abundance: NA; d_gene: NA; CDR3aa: CASSLRTDLGYEQYF; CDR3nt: TGTGCCAGCAGTCTCAGGACGGACTTGGGGTACGAGCAGTACTTC
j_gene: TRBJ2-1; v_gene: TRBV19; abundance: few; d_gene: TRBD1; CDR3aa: CASSPEGADEQFF; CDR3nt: TGTGCCAGTAGTCCCGAGGGGGCTGATGAGCAGTTCTTC
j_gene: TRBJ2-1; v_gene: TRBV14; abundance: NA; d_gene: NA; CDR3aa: CASSRGGREIYNEQFF; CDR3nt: TGTGCCAGCAGCCGAGGGGGGCGGGAGATTTACAATGAGCAGTTCTTC
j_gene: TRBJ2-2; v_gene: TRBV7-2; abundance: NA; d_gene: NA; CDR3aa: CASSLSPALGGELFF; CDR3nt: TGTGCCAGCAGCTTATCGCCAGCGTTGGGTGGGGAGCTGTTTTTT
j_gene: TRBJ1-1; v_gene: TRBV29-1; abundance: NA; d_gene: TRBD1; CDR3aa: CSVHRGGTEAFF; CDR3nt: TGCAGCGTTCACAGGGGGGGCACTGAAGCTTTCTTT
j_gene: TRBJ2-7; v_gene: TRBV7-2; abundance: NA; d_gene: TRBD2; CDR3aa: CASSQGQRERRRSGEQYF; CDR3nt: TGTGCCAGCAGCCAGGGGCAGCGGGAGCGCCGGAGGAGTGGGGAGCAGTACTTC
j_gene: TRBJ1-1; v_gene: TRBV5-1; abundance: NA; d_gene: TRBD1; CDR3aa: CASSSGGADTEAFF; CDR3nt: TGCGCCAGCAGCTCAGGGGGAGCGGACACTGAAGCTTTCTTT
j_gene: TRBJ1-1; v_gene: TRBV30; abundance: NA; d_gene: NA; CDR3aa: CAWSAGVGNTEAFF; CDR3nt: TGTGCCTGGAGTGCAGGGGTTGGGAACACTGAAGCTTTCTTT
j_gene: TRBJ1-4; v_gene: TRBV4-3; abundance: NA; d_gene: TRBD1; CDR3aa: CASSHGQGRKLFF; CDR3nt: TGCGCCAGCAGCCATGGACAGGGCCGAAAACTGTTTTTT
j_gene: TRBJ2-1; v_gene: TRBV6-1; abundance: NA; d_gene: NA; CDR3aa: CASSEASTGGAEQFF; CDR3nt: TGTGCCAGCAGTGAAGCGTCGACTGGGGGCGCTGAGCAGTTCTTC
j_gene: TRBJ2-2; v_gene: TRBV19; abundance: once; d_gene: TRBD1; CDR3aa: CASSMGSGGMGTGELFF; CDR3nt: TGTGCCAGTAGTATGGGGTCAGGGGGCATGGGGACCGGGGAGCTGTTTTTT
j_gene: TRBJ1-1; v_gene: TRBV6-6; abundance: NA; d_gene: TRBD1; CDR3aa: CASIKSRGQGDTEAFF; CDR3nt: TGTGCCAGCATCAAGAGCCGGGGACAGGGGGACACTGAAGCTTTCTTT
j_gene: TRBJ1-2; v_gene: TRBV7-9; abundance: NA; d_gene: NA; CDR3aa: CASSLLDANYGYTF; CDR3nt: TGTGCCAGCAGCTTACTAGATGCTAACTATGGCTACACCTTC
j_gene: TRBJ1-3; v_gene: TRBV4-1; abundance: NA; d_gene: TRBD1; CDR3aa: CASSHPDRGFNTIYF; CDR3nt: TGCGCCAGCAGCCATCCAGACAGGGGATTTAACACCATATATTTT
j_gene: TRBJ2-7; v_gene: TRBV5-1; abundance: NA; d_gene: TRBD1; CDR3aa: CASSLAATGSYEQYF; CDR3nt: TGCGCCAGCAGCTTGGCCGCGACAGGGAGCTACGAGCAGTACTTC
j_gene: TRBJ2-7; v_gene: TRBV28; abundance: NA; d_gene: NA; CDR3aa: CASSPYPFGGGGAYEQYF; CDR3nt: TGTGCCAGCAGTCCATATCCCTTCGGGGGAGGGGGGGCCTACGAGCAGTACTTC
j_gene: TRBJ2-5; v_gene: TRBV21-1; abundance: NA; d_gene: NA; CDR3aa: CASSPSAGEEETQYF; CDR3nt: TGTGCCAGCAGCCCGTCGGCGGGAGAGGAAGAGACCCAGTACTTC
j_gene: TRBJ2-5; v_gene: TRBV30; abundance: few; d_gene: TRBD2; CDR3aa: CAWSVPSGLAGSWETQYF; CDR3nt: TGTGCCTGGAGTGTCCCCTCGGGACTAGCGGGATCATGGGAGACCCAGTACTTC
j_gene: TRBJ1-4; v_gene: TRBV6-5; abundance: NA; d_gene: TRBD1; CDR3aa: CASSYDRGPDEKLFF; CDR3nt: TGTGCCAGCAGTTACGACAGGGGCCCGGATGAAAAACTGTTTTTT
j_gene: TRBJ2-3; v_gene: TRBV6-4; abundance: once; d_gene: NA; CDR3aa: CASSAQGEGTDTQYF; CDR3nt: TGTGCCAGCAGTGCCCAGGGGGAGGGCACAGATACGCAGTATTTT
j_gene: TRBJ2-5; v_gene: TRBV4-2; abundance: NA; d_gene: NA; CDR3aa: CASSQVEKRPKETQYF; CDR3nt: TGTGCCAGCAGCCAAGTGGAAAAGCGACCAAAAGAGACCCAGTACTTC
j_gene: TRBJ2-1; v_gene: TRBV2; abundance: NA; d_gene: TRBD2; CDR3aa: CASGGLAVDEQFF; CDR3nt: TGTGCCAGTGGAGGGCTAGCGGTCGATGAGCAGTTCTTC
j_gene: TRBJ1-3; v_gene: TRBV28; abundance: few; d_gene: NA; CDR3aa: CASLPSWGAGNTIYF; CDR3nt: TGTGCCAGCCTACCTTCTTGGGGAGCTGGAAACACCATATATTTT
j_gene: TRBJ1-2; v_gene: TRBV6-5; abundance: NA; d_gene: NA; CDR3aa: CASTQGFMKGYTF; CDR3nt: TGTGCCAGCACCCAGGGGTTTATGAAGGGCTACACCTTC
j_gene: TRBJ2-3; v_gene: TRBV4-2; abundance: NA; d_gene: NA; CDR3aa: CASSLSAVGNTDTQYF; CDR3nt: TGTGCCAGCAGCCTAAGTGCCGTCGGGAACACAGATACGCAGTATTTT
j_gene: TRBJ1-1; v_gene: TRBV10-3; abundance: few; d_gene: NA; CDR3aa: CAIRASPQSPAGTYYTEAFF; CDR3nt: TGTGCCATCAGGGCCTCCCCCCAATCCCCCGCCGGGACATACTACACTGAAGCTTTCTTT
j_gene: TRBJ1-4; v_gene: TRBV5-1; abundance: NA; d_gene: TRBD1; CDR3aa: CASSLGPGQPATNEKLFF; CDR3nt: TGCGCCAGCAGCTTGGGCCCGGGACAGCCAGCAACTAATGAAAAACTGTTTTTT
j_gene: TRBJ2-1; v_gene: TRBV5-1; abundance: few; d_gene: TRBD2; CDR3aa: CASSYTIAGGAEQFF; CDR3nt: TGCGCCAGCAGCTACACCATAGCGGGAGGTGCTGAGCAGTTCTTC
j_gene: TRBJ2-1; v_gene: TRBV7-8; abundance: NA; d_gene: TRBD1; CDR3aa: CASSLPGTGPTEQFF; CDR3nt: TGTGCCAGCAGCTTACCGGGGACAGGGCCCACTGAGCAGTTCTTC